This TCR beta chain is drawn from a study of PD-1 blockade in classical Hodgkin lymphoma (dated by TCRdb to between 2020 and 2021). Some background on the complete study: A peripheral blood immune signature of response to PD-1 blockade in classical Hodgkin lymphoma was defined using TCR beta sequencing and CyTOF.

As to this clone: The specificity of this receptor is unknown. No much larger clonotype is one base removed from it; base qualities were not supplied.

General study outcomes and caveats: The study was limited to a single clinical trial cohort, and causes of repertoire differences, possibly disease activity or prior therapy, remained undefined. Newly diagnosed patients were reported to have lower baseline TCR diversity than healthy donors, and relapsed/refractory patients were reported to have lower baseline TCR diversity still.

The time point label, as the study defines it: newly diagnosed, previously untreated cHL patient sample. A Miltenyi CD4+ T cell isolation kit was used for magnetic negative selection to purify CD4+ T cells from thawed PBMCs. As a comparison group for the relapsed/refractory trial patients, PBMCs from patients with newly diagnosed, previously untreated classical Hodgkin lymphoma were sequenced. Peripheral blood was collected in 8 mL Vacutainer Cell Preparation Tubes, from which PBMCs were isolated by centrifugation and then cryopreserved. Purified CD4+ and CD8+ fractions were generated only in cases for which an additional PBMC sample was available. Magnetically labelled cells were depleted on LS columns in a quadroMACS separator, and the flow-through was collected as the purified fraction. The Qiagen DNeasy kit was used to extract genomic DNA from unsorted PBMCs and from the negatively selected CD4+ and CD8+ fractions. Amplification of TCR beta CDR3 regions was done by immunoSEQ multiplex PCR with primers that anneal to V and J segments. A synthetic immune receptor repertoire was used to minimize amplification bias, and remaining bias was computationally removed after sequencing. As for how the authors treated the data: Custom Python scripts were used to quantify repertoire diversity as the Shannon entropy index. Unsorted, CD4+ and CD8+ repertoires were analyzed separately, except for combined analyses in which CD4+ and CD8+ sequences were merged in silico. TCRdb carries this immuneACCESS record with in-frame sequences only. Its versions omit some clonotypes, under half of them owing to an unresolved V gene in the studies checked, with the rest unexplained. That table furnishes V, J and clone size, whereas the DNA furnished D and trimming. This sample has just under 20,000 clones in its table, and about four fifths of those were observed once. Jointly, the top ten make up 1% to 1.5% of the sample.

Including cysteine and phenylalanine, the CDR3 has 14 amino acids. Kept here is only the CDR3 DNA, which spans 42 bases and is read in frame from base 1. Reading the germline V gene (reference sequence) gives CDR1 MNHEY and CDR2 SMNVEV. Sequenced material: CD4+ T cells from blood. This TCR derives from a human donor with classical Hodgkin lymphoma. In this chain, TRBV27 is recombined with TRBJ2-5; 6 matching bases give a weak D call of TRBD2. Gene TRBJ2-7 matches the end of the DNA better, so the J call may be wrong. The DNA reads as follows: TGTGCCAGCGGATCGCCGGGACTCCCCTACGAGCAGTACTTC. Translated, this is CASGSPGLPYEQYF.